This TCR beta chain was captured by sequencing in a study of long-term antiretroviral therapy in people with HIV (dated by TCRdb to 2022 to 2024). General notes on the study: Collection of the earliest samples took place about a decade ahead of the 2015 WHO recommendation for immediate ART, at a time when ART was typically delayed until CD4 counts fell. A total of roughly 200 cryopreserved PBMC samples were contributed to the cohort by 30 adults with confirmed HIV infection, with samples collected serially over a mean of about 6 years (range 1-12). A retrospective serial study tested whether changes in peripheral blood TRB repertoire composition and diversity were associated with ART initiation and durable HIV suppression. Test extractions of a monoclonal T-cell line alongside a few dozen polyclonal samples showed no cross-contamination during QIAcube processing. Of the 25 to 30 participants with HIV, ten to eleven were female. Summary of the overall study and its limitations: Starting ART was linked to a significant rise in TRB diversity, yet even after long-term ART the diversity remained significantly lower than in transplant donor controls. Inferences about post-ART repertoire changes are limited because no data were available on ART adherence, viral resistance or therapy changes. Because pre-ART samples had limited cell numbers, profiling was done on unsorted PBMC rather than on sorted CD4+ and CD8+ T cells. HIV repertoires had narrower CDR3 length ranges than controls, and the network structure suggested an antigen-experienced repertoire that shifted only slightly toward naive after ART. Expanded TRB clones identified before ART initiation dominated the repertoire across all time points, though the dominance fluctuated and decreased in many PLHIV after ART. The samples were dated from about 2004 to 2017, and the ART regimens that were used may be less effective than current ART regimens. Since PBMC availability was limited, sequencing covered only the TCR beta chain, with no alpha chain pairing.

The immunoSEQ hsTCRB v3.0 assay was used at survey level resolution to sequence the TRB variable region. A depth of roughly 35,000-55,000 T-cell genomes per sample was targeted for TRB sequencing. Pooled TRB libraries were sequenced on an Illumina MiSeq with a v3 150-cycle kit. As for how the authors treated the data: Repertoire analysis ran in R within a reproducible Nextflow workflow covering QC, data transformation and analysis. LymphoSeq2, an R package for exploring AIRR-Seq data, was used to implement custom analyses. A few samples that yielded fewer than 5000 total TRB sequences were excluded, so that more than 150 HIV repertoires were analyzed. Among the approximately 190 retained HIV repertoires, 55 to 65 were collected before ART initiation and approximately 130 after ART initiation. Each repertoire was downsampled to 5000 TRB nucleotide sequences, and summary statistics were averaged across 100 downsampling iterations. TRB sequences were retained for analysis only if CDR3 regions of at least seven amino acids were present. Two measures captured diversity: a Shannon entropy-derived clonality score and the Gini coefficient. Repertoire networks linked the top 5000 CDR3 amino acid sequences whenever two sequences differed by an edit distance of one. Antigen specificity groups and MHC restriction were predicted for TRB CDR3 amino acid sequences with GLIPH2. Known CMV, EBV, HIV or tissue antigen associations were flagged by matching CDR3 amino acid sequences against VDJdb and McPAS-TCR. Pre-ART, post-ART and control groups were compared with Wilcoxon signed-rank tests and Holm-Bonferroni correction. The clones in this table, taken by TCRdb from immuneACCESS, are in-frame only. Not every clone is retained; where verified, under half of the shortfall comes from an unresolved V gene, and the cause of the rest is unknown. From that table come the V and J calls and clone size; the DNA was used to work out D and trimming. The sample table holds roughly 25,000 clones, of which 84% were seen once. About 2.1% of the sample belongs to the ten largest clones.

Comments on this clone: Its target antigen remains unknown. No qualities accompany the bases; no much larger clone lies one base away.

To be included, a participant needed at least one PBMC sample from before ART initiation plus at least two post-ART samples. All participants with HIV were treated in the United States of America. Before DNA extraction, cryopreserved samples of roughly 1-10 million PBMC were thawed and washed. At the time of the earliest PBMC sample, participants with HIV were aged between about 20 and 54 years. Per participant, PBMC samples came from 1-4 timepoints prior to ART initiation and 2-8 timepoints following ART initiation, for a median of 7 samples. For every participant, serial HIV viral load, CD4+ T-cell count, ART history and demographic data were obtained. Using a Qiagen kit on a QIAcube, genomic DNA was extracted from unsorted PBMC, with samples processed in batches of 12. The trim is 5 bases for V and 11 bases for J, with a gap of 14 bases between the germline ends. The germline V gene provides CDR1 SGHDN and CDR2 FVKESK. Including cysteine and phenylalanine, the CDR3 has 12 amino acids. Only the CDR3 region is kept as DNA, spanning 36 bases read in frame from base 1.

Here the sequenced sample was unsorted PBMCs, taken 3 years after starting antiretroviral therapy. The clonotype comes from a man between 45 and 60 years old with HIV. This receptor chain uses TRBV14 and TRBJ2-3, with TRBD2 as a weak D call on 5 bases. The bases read TGTGCCAGCAGCTCAGATCTTCGGGGGCAGTATTTT. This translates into CASSSDLRGQYF.